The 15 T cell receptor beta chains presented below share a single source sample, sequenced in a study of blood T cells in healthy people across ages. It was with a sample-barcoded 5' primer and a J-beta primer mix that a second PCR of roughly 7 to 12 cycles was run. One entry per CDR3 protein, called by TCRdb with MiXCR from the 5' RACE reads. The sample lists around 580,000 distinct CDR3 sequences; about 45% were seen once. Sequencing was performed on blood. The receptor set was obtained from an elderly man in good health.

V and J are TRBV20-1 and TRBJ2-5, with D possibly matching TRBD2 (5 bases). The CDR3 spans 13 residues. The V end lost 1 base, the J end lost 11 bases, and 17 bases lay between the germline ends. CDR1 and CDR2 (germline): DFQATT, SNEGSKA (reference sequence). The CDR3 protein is CSARGGVQDAQYF. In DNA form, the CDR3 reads TGCAGTGCTAGAGGGGGAGTCCAGGATGCGCAGTACTTC.

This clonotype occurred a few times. CDR3 sequence reads: CSVEDPTDNTEAFF. The CDR3 bases are TGCAGCGTTGAAGATCCGACAGATAACACTGAAGCTTTCTTT. The chain carries TRBV29-1 and TRBJ1-1, with D perhaps TRBD1 (5 bases). Trimming pared 0 bases from V and 2 bases from J, leaving 10 bases between. CDR1 is SQVTM, CDR2 ANQGSEA, per germline. The CDR3 totals 14 residues.

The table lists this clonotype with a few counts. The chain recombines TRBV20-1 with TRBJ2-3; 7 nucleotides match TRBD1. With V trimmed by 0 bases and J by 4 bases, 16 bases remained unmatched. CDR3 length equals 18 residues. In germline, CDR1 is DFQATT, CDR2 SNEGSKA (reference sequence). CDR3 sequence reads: CSARDQERGTVRADTQYF. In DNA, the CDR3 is TGCAGTGCTAGAGATCAGGAAAGAGGGACAGTGAGAGCAGATACGCAGTATTTT.

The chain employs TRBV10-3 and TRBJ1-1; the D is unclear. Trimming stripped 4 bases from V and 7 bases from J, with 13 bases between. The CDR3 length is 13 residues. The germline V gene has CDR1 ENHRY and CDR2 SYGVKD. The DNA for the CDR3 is TGTGCCATCAGTGGCCGGGAAGGTAGTGAAGCTTTCTTT. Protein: CAISGREGSEAFF.

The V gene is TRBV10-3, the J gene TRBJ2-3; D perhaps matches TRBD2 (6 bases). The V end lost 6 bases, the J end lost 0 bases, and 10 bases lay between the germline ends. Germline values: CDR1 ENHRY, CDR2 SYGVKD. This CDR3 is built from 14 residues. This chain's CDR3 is CAIRGSGSTDTQYF. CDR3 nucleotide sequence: TGTGCCATCAGGGGAAGCGGGAGCACAGATACGCAGTATTTT.

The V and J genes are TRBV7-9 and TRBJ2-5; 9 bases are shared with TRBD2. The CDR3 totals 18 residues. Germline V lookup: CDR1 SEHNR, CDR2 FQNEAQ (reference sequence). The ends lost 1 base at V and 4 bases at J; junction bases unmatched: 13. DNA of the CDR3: TGTGCCAGCAGCTTAGTGCGCTTAGCGGGGGCCGGAGGAGAGACCCAGTACTTC. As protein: CASSLVRLAGAGGETQYF.

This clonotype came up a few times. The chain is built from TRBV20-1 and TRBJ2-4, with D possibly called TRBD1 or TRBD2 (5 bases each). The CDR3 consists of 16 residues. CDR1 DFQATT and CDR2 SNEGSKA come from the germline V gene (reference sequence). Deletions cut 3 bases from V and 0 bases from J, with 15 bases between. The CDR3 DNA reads TGCAGTGCTAGTACAGGATGGGAGATAGCCAAAAACATTCAGTACTTC. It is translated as CSASTGWEIAKNIQYF.

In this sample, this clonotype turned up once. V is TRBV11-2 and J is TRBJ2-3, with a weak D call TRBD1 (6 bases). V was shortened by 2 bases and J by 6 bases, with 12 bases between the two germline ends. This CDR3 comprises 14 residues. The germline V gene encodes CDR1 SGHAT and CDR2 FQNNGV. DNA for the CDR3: TGTGCCAGCAGCTTAAAACAGGGCGGCGATACGCAGTATTTT. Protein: CASSLKQGGDTQYF.

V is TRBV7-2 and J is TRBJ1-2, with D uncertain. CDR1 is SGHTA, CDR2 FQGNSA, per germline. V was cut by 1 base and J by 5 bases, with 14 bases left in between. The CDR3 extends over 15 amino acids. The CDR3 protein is CASSLVRGAGYGYTF. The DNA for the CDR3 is TGTGCCAGCAGCTTAGTACGGGGAGCAGGTTATGGCTACACCTTC.

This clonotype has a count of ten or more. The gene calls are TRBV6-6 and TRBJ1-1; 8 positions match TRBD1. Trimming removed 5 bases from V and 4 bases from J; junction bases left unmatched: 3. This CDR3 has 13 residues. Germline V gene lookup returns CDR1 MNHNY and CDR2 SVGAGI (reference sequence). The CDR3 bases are TGTGCCAGCAGTCCTCAGGGGGCCACTGAAGCTTTCTTT. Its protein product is CASSPQGATEAFF.

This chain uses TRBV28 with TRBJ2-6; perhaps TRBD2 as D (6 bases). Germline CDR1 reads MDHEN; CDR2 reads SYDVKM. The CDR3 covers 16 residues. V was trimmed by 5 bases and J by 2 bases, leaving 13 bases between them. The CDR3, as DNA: TGTGCCAGCAGTCCTTCGGGAGCAGCTGGGGCCAACGTCCTGACTTTC. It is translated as CASSPSGAAGANVLTF.

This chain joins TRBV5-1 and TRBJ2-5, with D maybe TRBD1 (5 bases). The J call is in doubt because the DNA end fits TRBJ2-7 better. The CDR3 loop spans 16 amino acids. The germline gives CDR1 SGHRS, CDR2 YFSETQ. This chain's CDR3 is CASSLGWRGASYEQYF. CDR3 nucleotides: TGCGCCAGCAGCTTGGGGTGGCGTGGGGCCTCCTACGAGCAGTACTTC.

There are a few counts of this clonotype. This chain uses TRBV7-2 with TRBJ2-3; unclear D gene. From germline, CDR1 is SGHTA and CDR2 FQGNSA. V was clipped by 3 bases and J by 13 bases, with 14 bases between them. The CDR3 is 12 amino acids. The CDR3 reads CASSFSGPPKYF. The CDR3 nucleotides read TGTGCCAGCAGCTTTTCCGGGCCCCCCAAGTATTTT.

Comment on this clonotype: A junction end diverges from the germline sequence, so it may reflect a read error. The CDR3: CASSPHRDRGHSHLHF. The CDR3 DNA follows: TGTGCCAGCAGCCCTCACCGGGACAGGGGGCATTCACACCTCCACTTT. The chain joins TRBV7-9 to TRBJ1-6; 12 bases are a match to TRBD1. The CDR3 is 16 amino acids. Germline loops: CDR1 SEHNR, CDR2 FQNEAQ (reference sequence).

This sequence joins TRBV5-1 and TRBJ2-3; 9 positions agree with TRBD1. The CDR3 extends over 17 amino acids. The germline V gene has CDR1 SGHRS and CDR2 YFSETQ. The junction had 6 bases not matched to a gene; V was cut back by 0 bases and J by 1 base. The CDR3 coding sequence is TGCGCCAGCAGCTTGGAGGCCCGGACAGGGGGCACAGATACGCAGTATTTT. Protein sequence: CASSLEARTGGTDTQYF.